The 22 T cell receptor beta chains listed next were all sequenced from one sample in a study of a mutant IDH1 vaccine in newly diagnosed glioma. This sample's time point: baseline, week 1 (first vaccination visit). Described treatment: pre-vaccination baseline after standard-of-care therapy. Assay: immunoSEQ multiplex PCR; the TCRdb copy retains only in-frame clones and omits some. Here the sample spans 30,000 to 35,000 clones, 75% to 90% being singletons. Material: PBMCs, obtained from a glioma patient treated with radiotherapy, temozolomide or both. The receptors stem from a woman aged 35 to 49 with glioma.

The chain is built from TRBV27 and TRBJ1-1, with D perhaps TRBD1 (5 bases). The CDR3 runs to 14 residues. Trimming pared 5 bases from V and 3 bases from J, leaving 13 bases between. In germline, CDR1 is MNHEY, CDR2 SMNVEV (reference sequence). The CDR3 DNA sequence: TGTGCCAGCAGTCCCAGGGTGTTGTACACTGAAGCTTTCTTT. It translates to CASSPRVLYTEAFF.

The chain carries TRBV18 and TRBJ1-6; 7 nucleotides agree with TRBD1. This CDR3 has 14 amino acids. V was pared by 3 bases and J by 7 bases, with 3 bases of the junction left unmatched. Germline loops: CDR1 KGHSH, CDR2 LQKENI. CDR3 coding DNA: TGTGCCAGCTCACCCGGGACAGCGAATTCACCCCTCCACTTT. Translation: CASSPGTANSPLHF.

The gene calls are TRBV2 and TRBJ1-1; D not certain. The CDR3 length is 15 residues. The ends were cut back, 0 bases at V and 0 bases at J, with 8 bases in the middle. From germline, CDR1 is SNHLY and CDR2 FYNNEI. CDR3 loop: CASSEAGSMNTEAFF. The CDR3, as DNA: TGTGCCAGCAGTGAAGCGGGTAGCATGAACACTGAAGCTTTCTTT.

The chain has TRBV4-3 and TRBJ2-4; 8 bases align to TRBD1. Germline CDR1 and CDR2: LGHNA and YSLEER. The junction had 7 bases not matched to a gene; V was cut back by 3 bases and J by 3 bases. The CDR3 runs 16 residues. CDR3 bases: TGCGCCAGCAGCCACCCTGGACAGGGCGGCAAAAACATTCAGTACTTC. Translation: CASSHPGQGGKNIQYF.

This chain uses TRBV5-5 with TRBJ2-7, with TRBD1 matching 7 bases. The V gene end was trimmed by 0 bases and the J gene end by 6 bases; junction bases not matched to a gene: 3. Per the germline V gene, CDR1 is SGHKS and CDR2 is YYEKEE (reference sequence). The CDR3 sequence is 13 residues long. The CDR3 sequence is CASSLGQGTEQYF. CDR3 coding DNA: TGTGCCAGCAGCTTGGGACAGGGAACCGAGCAGTACTTC. Together with reference TRBV5-5 and TRBJ2-7, the CDR3 gives the full variable domain: DAGVTQSPTHLIKTRGQQVTLRCSPISGHKSVSWYQQVLGQGPQFIFQYYEKEERGRGNFPDRFSARQFPNYSSELNVNALLLGDSALYLCASSLGQGTEQYFGPGTRLTVT.

The chain couples TRBV7-2 to TRBJ1-6; 9 bases line up with TRBD1. J lost 9 bases, V lost 6 bases, and 3 bases had no gene match. This CDR3 comprises 13 residues. The V gene's germline CDR1 is SGHTA and CDR2 FQGNSA. CDR3 residues: CASRSDRGSPLHF. The CDR3 bases are TGTGCCAGCAGATCGGACAGGGGTTCACCCCTCCACTTT.

This chain links TRBV5-4 with TRBJ2-5; D might be TRBD1 (6 bases). Trimming removed 9 bases at V and 1 base at J, with 13 bases between. CDR3 length: 13 residues. Per the germline V gene, CDR1 is SGHNT and CDR2 is YYREEE (reference sequence). DNA of the CDR3: TGTGCCATGAAACAGGGTACCCAAGAGACCCAGTACTTC. Translated: CAMKQGTQETQYF.

Here the CDR3 reads CASSLGGGAPGNTIYF. The CDR3 bases are TGTGCCAGCAGCTTAGGCGGGGGGGCTCCTGGAAACACCATATATTTT. This chain links TRBV13 with TRBJ1-3, with D tentatively TRBD1 (6 bases). Trimming took 0 bases from V and 2 from J, leaving 11 bases between them. This CDR3 has 16 amino acids. Germline CDR1 is PRHDT and CDR2 is FYEKMQ (reference sequence).

This clone has just a few counts. The chain recombines TRBV7-9 with TRBJ1-5; 7 bases fit TRBD1. The V and J ends lost 4 bases and 0 bases, in that order; junction bases with no gene match: 3. The CDR3 is made up of 15 amino acids. Looked up from germline, CDR1 is SEHNR and CDR2 is FQNEAQ (reference sequence). CDR3 in DNA: TGTGCCAGCAGCTCCGACAGGGATAGCAATCAGCCCCAGCATTTT. This sequence encodes CASSSDRDSNQPQHF.

This rearrangement joins TRBV29-1 to TRBJ2-3, with 14 bases fitting TRBD2. The CDR3 has 15 residues. Looked up from germline, CDR1 is SQVTM and CDR2 is ANQGSEA. With 6 bases clipped from V and 5 bases from J, the junction kept 7 bases outside the gene matches. CDR3 residues: CSVKGLAGELDTQYF. CDR3 in DNA: TGCAGCGTGAAGGGACTAGCGGGAGAGCTAGATACGCAGTATTTT.

J is TRBJ2-7 and V is TRBV19, with TRBD1 matching 9 bases. The trim removed 3 bases at V and 3 bases at J, leaving 6 bases unmatched. The CDR3 has 15 amino acids. Germline CDR1 LNHDA, CDR2 SQIVND (reference sequence). The CDR3 sequence: CASSIGDRVYYEQYF. For the CDR3, the DNA is TGTGCCAGTAGTATTGGGGACAGGGTTTACTACGAGCAGTACTTC.

The chain uses TRBV6-6 and TRBJ1-4; no clear D gene. V lost 6 bases and J 5 bases, leaving 13 bases between the germline ends. The CDR3 runs to 14 residues. Looked up from germline, CDR1 is MNHNY and CDR2 is SVGAGI (reference sequence). CDR3 nucleotides: TGTGCCAGCAGGCCGTCGGGAAAGAATGAAAAACTGTTTTTT. This sequence encodes CASRPSGKNEKLFF.

The chain recombines TRBV5-1 with TRBJ2-2; weak D call: TRBD2 (6 bases). The CDR3 has 16 amino acids. The germline V gene has CDR1 SGHRS and CDR2 YFSETQ. The V end was cut by 4 bases, the J end by 2 bases, with 15 bases between. The CDR3 bases are TGCGCCAGCAGCCCCCGGGACTGGTATAACACCGGGGAGCTGTTTTTT. This sequence encodes CASSPRDWYNTGELFF.

The chain joins TRBV6-1 to TRBJ1-1; possibly TRBD1 for D (5 bases). CDR1 is MNHNS and CDR2 is SASEGT in the germline V gene. Trimming stripped 4 bases from V and 0 bases from J, with 15 bases between. There are 16 residues in the CDR3. The CDR3 loop is CASSAMTSTVNTEAFF. For the CDR3, the DNA is TGTGCCAGCAGTGCCATGACCTCGACAGTGAACACTGAAGCTTTCTTT.

This clone was seen a single time. The gene calls are TRBV6-5 and TRBJ2-3, with D unresolved. Between the trimmed V and J ends, which lost 6 bases and 2 bases, there was a span of 6 bases. CDR1 and CDR2 from the germline V gene are MNHEY and SVGAGI. The CDR3 runs 12 residues. The CDR3 bases are TGTGCCAGCAGAACATCCACAGATACGCAGTATTTT. Protein sequence: CASRTSTDTQYF.

This chain uses TRBV7-8 with TRBJ2-7; TRBD2 agrees at 8 bases. The V gene's germline CDR1 is SGHVS and CDR2 FQNEAQ. CDR3 length: 15 amino acids. The trim removed 5 bases at V and 3 bases at J, leaving 9 bases unmatched. The CDR3 coding sequence is TGTGCCAGCAGCCCCGGACTAGCATCGATCTACGAGCAGTACTTC. It codes for CASSPGLASIYEQYF.

J is TRBJ2-3 and V is TRBV5-4; D is undetermined. CDR3 size: 15 residues. The germline V and J ends were trimmed by 1 base and 3 bases, with 12 bases remaining between them. Germline CDR1 and CDR2: SGHNT and YYREEE (reference sequence). In DNA form, the CDR3 reads TGTGCCAGCAGCTTGTACGTCTCCGGTACAGATACGCAGTATTTT. Residues: CASSLYVSGTDTQYF.

The gene calls are TRBV4-2 and TRBJ2-5; TRBD2 aligns across 8 bases. The CDR3 totals 16 residues. The germline V gene encodes CDR1 LGHNA and CDR2 YNFKEQ. With 4 bases clipped from V and 4 bases from J, the junction kept 11 bases outside the gene matches. CDR3: CASSRNAGGFGETQYF. The CDR3 DNA is TGTGCCAGCAGCCGCAACGCGGGGGGCTTCGGAGAGACCCAGTACTTC.

The rearrangement joins TRBV7-9 to TRBJ1-1; possible D gene TRBD1, 5 bases. Germline V gives CDR1 SEHNR, CDR2 FQNEAQ (reference sequence). With 5 bases removed from V and 7 bases from J, the gap between germline ends came to 17 bases. The CDR3 consists of 14 residues. DNA of the CDR3: TGTGCCAGCAGCACGGGACCCAGGGTCGGTGAAGCTTTCTTT. This gives the protein CASSTGPRVGEAFF. The complete variable domain, with remaining parts taken from reference TRBV7-9 and TRBJ1-1, reads DTGVSQNPRHKITKRGQNVTFRCDPISEHNRLYWYRQTLGQGPEFLTYFQNEAQLEKSRLLSDRFSAERPKGSFSTLEIQRTEQGDSAMYLCASSTGPRVGEAFFGQGTRLTVV.

The chain is built from TRBV25-1 and TRBJ2-7; the D is unclear. The germline V gene encodes CDR1 MGHDK and CDR2 SYGVNS. The CDR3 has 11 amino acids. V shed 5 bases and J shed 3 bases, with 5 bases lying between them. DNA of the CDR3: TGTGCCAGCAGTACCAACTACGAGCAGTACTTC. It codes for CASSTNYEQYF.

The sample holds one count of this clone. This rearrangement joins TRBV15 to TRBJ2-5, with a weak D call TRBD2 (5 bases). Per germline, CDR1 LNHNV and CDR2 YYDKDF (reference sequence). Between the trimmed V and J ends, which lost 5 bases and 5 bases, there was a span of 21 bases. This CDR3 has 16 amino acids. CDR3 bases: TGTGCCACCAGCCATCTAGCTATGGGGAGCGAGGAGACCCAGTACTTC. This encodes CATSHLAMGSEETQYF. Full variable domain (outside the CDR3, taken from reference TRBV15 and TRBJ2-5): DAMVIQNPRYQVTQFGKPVTLSCSQTLNHNVMYWYQQKSSQAPKLLFHYYDKDFNNEADTPDNFQSRRPNTSFCFLDIRSPGLGDTAMYLCATSHLAMGSEETQYFGPGTRLLVL.

The CDR3: CASSQRGKSGQGAIESYNEQFF. The CDR3 DNA reads as TGCGCCAGCAGCCAAAGAGGGAAGTCGGGACAGGGGGCGATTGAGTCCTACAATGAGCAGTTCTTC. The rearrangement links TRBV4-1 to TRBJ2-1; TRBD1 aligns across 12 bases. The V segment lost 2 bases and the J segment 1 base; nucleotides outside the gene matches: 18. CDR1 and CDR2 (germline): MGHRA, YSYEKL. The CDR3 extends over 22 amino acids.